The clone carrying this T cell receptor (beta chain) was seen many times. This entry comes from a study of HIV-infected patients and healthy controls. Whole blood was used without fractionation, so all unsorted peripheral T cells were included. Around 500 ng RNA was reverse transcribed with alpha and beta constant-region primers. Using multiplexing indices, alpha and beta chain libraries were generated apart by chain-specific third strand synthesis. A single record per CDR3 protein comes from TCRdb applying MiXCR to the 5' RACE reads. Among about 15,000 distinct CDR3 sequences listed, 5.5% to 8% were seen once. The sequenced material came from blood. The clonotype was recovered from an adult in good health.

Here the CDR3 DNA reads TGTGCCAGCAGCCCGAACACAGATACGCAGTATTTT. Its protein product is CASSPNTDTQYF. The J gene is TRBJ2-3, the V gene TRBV7-3; D not resolved. CDR1 is SGHTA and CDR2 is FQGTGA in the germline V gene. Trimming left V 5 bases short and J 2 bases short, with 5 bases between. This CDR3 spans 12 amino acids.